The 5 T cell receptor beta chains reported below all come from one sample, sequenced in a study of OX40 agonist ivuxolimab in advanced cancers. TCRdb's table, derived via immunoSEQ multiplex PCR, lists solely in-frame clones and lacks some. The table shows approximately 74,000 clones, with 80% to 95% occurring only once. The material was CD4+ or CD8+ T cells sorted from blood, obtained in a trial of the OX40 agonist ivuxolimab. These receptors came from an adult with an advanced solid tumor such as melanoma, head and neck, liver or kidney cancer.

This chain joins TRBV6-1 and TRBJ1-1, with 9 bases that match TRBD1. V gave up 3 bases and J gave up 4 bases; unmatched junction bases: 9. The CDR3 consists of 16 residues. CDR1 and CDR2 from the germline V gene are MNHNS and SASEGT. The CDR3 nucleotides are TGTGCCAGCAGTGACCCAGGTGGGACAGGGAGCACTGAAGCTTTCTTT. Translating gives CASSDPGGTGSTEAFF.

This chain links TRBV5-1 with TRBJ2-1, with unresolved D. Germline V lookup: CDR1 SGHRS, CDR2 YFSETQ. The CDR3 consists of 13 residues. With 0 bases removed from V and 4 bases from J, the gap between germline ends came to 5 bases. As DNA, the CDR3 is TGCGCCAGCAGCTTGGTTGATTACAATGAGCAGTTCTTC. Its protein product is CASSLVDYNEQFF.

The V gene is TRBV11-3, the J gene TRBJ2-7; 7 bases map to TRBD1. The germline V gene has CDR1 SGHNT and CDR2 YENEEA. V trimming: 5 bases; J trimming: 6 bases; junction bases outside the gene matches: 7. The CDR3 is 13 residues long. The CDR3 region has the DNA TGTGCCAGCAGCGGCCAGGGGGTGGGCGAGCAGTACTTC. Its translation: CASSGQGVGEQYF.

This clone was counted a few times. The chain links TRBV6-6 to TRBJ1-5; TRBD1 aligns across 10 bases. The V and J ends lost 6 bases and 9 bases, in that order; junction bases with no gene match: 8. This CDR3 spans 14 amino acids. Germline V gives CDR1 MNHNY, CDR2 SVGAGI (reference sequence). The DNA for the CDR3 is TGTGCCAGCAGGTCGACAGGGGGCGAGCGGCCCCAGCATTTT. Its translation is CASRSTGGERPQHF.

This clone appeared a few times. The rearrangement joins TRBV5-1 to TRBJ1-6, with TRBD1 matching over 7 bases. The junction had 5 bases not matched to a gene; V was cut back by 4 bases and J by 7 bases. The CDR3 has 14 amino acids. CDR1 is SGHRS and CDR2 is YFSETQ in the germline V gene. CDR3 nucleotides: TGCGCCAGCAGCCCGACAGGGAACAATTCACCCCTCCACTTT. It translates to CASSPTGNNSPLHF.